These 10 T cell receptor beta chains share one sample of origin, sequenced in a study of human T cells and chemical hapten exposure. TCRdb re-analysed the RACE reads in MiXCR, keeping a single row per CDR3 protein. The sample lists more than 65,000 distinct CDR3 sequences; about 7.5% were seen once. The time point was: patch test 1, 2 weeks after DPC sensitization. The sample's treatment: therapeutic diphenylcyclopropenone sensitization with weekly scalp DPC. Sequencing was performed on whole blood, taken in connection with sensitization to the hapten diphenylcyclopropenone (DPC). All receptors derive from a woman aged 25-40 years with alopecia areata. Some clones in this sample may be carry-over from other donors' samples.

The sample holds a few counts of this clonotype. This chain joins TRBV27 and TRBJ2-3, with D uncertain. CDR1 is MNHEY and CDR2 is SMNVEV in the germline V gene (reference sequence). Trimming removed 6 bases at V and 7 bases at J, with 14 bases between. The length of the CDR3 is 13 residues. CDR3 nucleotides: TGTGCCAGCAGCCCCGGGCTGTCTTATACGCAGTATTTT. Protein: CASSPGLSYTQYF.

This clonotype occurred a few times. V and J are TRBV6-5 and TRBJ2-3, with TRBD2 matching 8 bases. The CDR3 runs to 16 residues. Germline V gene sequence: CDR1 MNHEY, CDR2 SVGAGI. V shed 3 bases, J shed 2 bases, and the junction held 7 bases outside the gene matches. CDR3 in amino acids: CASSYQLAGTTDTQYF. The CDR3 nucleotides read TGTGCCAGCAGTTATCAGTTAGCGGGGACCACAGATACGCAGTATTTT.

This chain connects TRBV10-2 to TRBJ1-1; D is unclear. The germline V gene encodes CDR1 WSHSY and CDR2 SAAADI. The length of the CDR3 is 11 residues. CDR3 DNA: TGCGCAGCTATAGGGAACACTGAAGCTTTCTTT. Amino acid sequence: CAAIGNTEAFF.

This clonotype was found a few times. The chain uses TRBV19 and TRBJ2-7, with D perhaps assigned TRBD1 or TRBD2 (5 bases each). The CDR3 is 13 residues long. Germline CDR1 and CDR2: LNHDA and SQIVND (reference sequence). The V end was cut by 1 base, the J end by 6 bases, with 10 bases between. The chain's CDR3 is CASSIGGPLEQYF. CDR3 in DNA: TGTGCCAGTAGTATAGGGGGACCCCTCGAGCAGTACTTC.

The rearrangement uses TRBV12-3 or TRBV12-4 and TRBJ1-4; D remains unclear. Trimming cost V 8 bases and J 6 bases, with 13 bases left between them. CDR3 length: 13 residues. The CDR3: CASFQSVDEKLFF. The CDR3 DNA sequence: TGTGCCAGCTTCCAGAGTGTGGATGAAAAACTGTTTTTT.

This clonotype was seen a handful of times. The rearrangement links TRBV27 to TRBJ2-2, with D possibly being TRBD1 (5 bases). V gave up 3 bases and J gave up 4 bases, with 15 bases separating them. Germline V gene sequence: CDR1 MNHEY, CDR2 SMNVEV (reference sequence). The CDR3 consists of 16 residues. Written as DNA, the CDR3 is TGTGCCAGCAGTTTTATAGGGGCGCAGAGCACCGGGGAGCTGTTTTTT. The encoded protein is CASSFIGAQSTGELFF.

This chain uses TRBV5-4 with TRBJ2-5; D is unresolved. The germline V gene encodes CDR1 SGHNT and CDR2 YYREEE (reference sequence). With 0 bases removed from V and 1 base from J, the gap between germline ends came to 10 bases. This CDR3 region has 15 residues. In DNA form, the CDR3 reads TGTGCCAGCAGCTTGGGTTCAGGCCCCCAAGAGACCCAGTACTTC. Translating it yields CASSLGSGPQETQYF.

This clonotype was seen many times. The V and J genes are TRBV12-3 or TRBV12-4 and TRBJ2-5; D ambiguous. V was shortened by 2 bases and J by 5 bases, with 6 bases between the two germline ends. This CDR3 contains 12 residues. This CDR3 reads CASSLQLETQYF. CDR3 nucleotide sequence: TGTGCCAGCAGTTTACAACTGGAGACCCAGTACTTC.

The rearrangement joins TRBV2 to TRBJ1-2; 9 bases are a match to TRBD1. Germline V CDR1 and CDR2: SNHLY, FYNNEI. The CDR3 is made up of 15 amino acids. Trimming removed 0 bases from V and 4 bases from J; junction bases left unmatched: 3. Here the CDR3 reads CASSEALDRGYGYTF. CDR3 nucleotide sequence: TGTGCCAGCAGTGAAGCGCTGGACAGGGGCTATGGCTACACCTTC.

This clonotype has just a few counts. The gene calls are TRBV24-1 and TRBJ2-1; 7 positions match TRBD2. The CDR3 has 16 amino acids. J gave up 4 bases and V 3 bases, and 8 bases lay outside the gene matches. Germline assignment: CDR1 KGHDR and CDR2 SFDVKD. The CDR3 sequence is CATSDPSSGLYNEQFF. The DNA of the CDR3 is TGTGCCACCAGTGATCCCTCTAGCGGCCTTTACAATGAGCAGTTCTTC.